Listed here are 8 T cell receptor beta chains from one sample, sequenced in a study of blood T cell repertoires in COVID-19. The method was immunoSEQ multiplex PCR; TCRdb's version includes in-frame clones alone and lacks a portion of them. The sample lists roughly 350,000 clones, less than 85% seen once, with about 3.6% in the top ten. The sample comprised peripheral blood. The source is a woman between 18 and 30 years old with acute or convalescent COVID-19.

The CDR3 region is CASSYSRKRAFSYEQYF. The CDR3 bases are TGTGCCAGCAGTTACTCGAGGAAGCGGGCATTCTCCTACGAGCAGTACTTC. The genes are TRBV6-2 or TRBV6-3 and TRBJ2-7; a possible D gene is TRBD2 (6 bases). V was trimmed by 0 bases and J by 0 bases, leaving 15 bases between them. From germline, CDR1 is MNHEY and CDR2 SVGEGT. This CDR3 contains 17 residues.

The CDR3 is CASSDSSSGANVLTF. CDR3 DNA: TGTGCCAGCAGTGACTCTAGCTCTGGGGCCAACGTCCTGACTTTC. The chain joins TRBV6-4 to TRBJ2-6; D is ambiguous. Deletions cut 0 bases from V and 0 bases from J, with 3 bases between. In germline, CDR1 is MRHNA, CDR2 SNTAGT. This CDR3 spans 15 amino acids.

The CDR3 DNA reads as TGCAGTGCTTTCGGGGACTATGGCTACACCTTC. This codes for CSAFGDYGYTF. This chain links TRBV20-1 with TRBJ1-2; D not certain. Germline lookup yields CDR1 DFQATT and CDR2 SNEGSKA (reference sequence). V dropped 5 bases and J dropped 3 bases, with 7 bases sitting between them. The CDR3 consists of 11 residues.

CDR3 in DNA: TGTGCCAGCAGCGTAGGAGGGGGCGCCGGCACTGAAGCTTTCTTT. It codes for CASSVGGGAGTEAFF. This chain uses TRBV9 with TRBJ1-1, with TRBD1 matching 7 bases. CDR1 is SGDLS, CDR2 YYNGEE, per germline. There are 15 residues in the CDR3. Unmatched junction bases numbered 6, after V lost 0 bases and J lost 4 bases.

The chain uses TRBV14 and TRBJ2-7, with 7 bases fitting TRBD1. This CDR3 is 15 amino acids long. With 6 bases clipped from V and 7 bases from J, the junction kept 15 bases outside the gene matches. CDR1 is SGHDN, CDR2 FVKESK, per germline. Here the CDR3 DNA reads TGTGCCAGCAGTCGATCGGGACAGATGGGGATGGAGCAGTACTTC. Translated: CASSRSGQMGMEQYF.

The genes are TRBV11-2 and TRBJ2-5; D is possibly TRBD1 (6 bases). The germline V and J ends were trimmed by 2 bases and 7 bases, with 17 bases remaining between them. The CDR3 runs 15 residues. CDR1 and CDR2 from the germline V gene are SGHAT and FQNNGV. CDR3 sequence (DNA): TGTGCCAGCAGCTTACTATCGCAGGGGATTGGGACCCAGTACTTC. Its protein is CASSLLSQGIGTQYF. Variable domain in full (rest from reference TRBV11-2 and TRBJ2-5): EAGVAQSPRYKIIEKRQSVAFWCNPISGHATLYWYQQILGQGPKLLIQFQNNGVVDDSQLPKDRFSAERLKGVDSTLKIQPAKLEDSAVYLCASSLLSQGIGTQYFGPGTRLLVL.

This clone was detected only once. This chain connects TRBV9 to TRBJ2-7; the match to TRBD2 covers 7 bases. This CDR3 has 15 residues. After removal of 2 bases from V and 2 bases from J, the junction contained 7 bases not matched to a gene. Germline V gene lookup returns CDR1 SGDLS and CDR2 YYNGEE. The CDR3 sequence is CASSVSLAATYEQYF. CDR3 coding DNA: TGTGCCAGCAGCGTTAGCCTAGCGGCTACCTACGAGCAGTACTTC.

This clone has just one count. The V gene is TRBV5-6, the J gene TRBJ2-5; 10 positions match TRBD2. Trimming cost V 3 bases and J 4 bases; bases outside gene matches: 9. Germline CDR1 SGHDT, CDR2 YYEEEE. The CDR3 length is 16 residues. CDR3 nucleotide sequence: TGTGCCAGCAGCTCCGAATGGAGCGGGGGGGTAGAGACCCAGTACTTC. Translated: CASSSEWSGGVETQYF.